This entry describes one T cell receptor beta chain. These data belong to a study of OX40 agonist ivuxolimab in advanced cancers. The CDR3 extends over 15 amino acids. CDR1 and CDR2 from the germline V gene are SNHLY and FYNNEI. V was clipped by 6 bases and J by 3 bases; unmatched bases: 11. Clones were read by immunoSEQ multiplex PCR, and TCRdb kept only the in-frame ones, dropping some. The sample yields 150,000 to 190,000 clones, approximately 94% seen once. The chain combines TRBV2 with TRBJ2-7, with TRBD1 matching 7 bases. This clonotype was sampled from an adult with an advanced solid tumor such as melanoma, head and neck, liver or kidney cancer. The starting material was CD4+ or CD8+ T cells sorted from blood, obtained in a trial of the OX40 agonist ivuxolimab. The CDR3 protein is CASRRQGALHYEQYF. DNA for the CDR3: TGTGCCAGCAGGAGACAGGGAGCCCTTCACTACGAGCAGTACTTC.